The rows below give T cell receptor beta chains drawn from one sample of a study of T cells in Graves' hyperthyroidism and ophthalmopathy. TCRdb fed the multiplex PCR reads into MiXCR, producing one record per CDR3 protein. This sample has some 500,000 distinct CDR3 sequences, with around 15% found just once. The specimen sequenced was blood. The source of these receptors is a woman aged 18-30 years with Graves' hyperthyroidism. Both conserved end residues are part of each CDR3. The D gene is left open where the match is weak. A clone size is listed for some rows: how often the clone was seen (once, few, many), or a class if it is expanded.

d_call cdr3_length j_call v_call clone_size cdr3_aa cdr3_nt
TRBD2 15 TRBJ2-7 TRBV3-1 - CASSQDRGSGYEQYF TGTGCCAGCAGCCAAGACCGCGGGAGTGGGTACGAGCAGTACTTC
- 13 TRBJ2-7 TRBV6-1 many CALRGRVLNEQYF TGTGCCCTTAGAGGAAGGGTATTGAACGAGCAGTACTTC
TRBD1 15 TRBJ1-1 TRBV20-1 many CRGDRGGWMNTEAFF TGCAGAGGAGACAGGGGGGGATGGATGAACACTGAAGCTTTCTTT
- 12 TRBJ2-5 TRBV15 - CATSRVGETQYF TGTGCCACCAGCAGAGTTGGGGAGACCCAGTACTTC
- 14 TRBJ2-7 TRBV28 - CASSQRGIHHEQYF TGTGCCAGCAGTCAAAGGGGGATTCACCACGAGCAGTACTTC
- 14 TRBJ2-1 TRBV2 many CASSDQGSYNEQFF TGTGCCAGCAGTGACCAGGGTTCCTACAATGAGCAGTTCTTC
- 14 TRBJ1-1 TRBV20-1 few CSARAGARWAEAFF TGCAGTGCTAGAGCAGGGGCGAGATGGGCTGAAGCTTTCTTT
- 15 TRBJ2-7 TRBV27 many CASTDLKQLNYEQYF TGTGCCAGCACCGACCTCAAACAACTGAACTACGAGCAGTACTTC
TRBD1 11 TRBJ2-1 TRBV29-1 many CSADRGNEQFF TGCAGCGCTGACAGGGGGAATGAGCAGTTCTTC
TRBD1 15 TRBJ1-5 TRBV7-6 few CASSPVGQANQPQHF TGTGCCAGCAGCCCGGTGGGACAGGCCAATCAGCCCCAGCATTTT
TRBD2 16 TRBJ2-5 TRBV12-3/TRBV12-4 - CASSGGLAEIQETQYF TGTGCCAGCAGCGGGGGACTAGCGGAAATCCAAGAGACCCAGTACTTC
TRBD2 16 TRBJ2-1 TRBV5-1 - CASSLGLAGGLDEQFF TGCGCCAGCAGCTTGGGTCTAGCGGGAGGTCTTGATGAGCAGTTCTTC
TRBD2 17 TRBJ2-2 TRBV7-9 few CASSPRTSGTNTGELFF TGTGCCAGCAGCCCCCGGACTAGCGGGACGAACACCGGGGAGCTGTTTTTT
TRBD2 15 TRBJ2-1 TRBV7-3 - CASSLSGLAGGEQFF TGTGCCAGCAGCTTATCGGGACTAGCGGGTGGTGAGCAGTTCTTC
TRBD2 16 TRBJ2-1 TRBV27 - CASSQGLAGAPRRQLF TGTGCCAGCAGTCAAGGACTAGCGGGAGCTCCCAGGCGCCAGCTCTTC
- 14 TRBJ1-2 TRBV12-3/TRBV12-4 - CASMTVLRAYGYTF TGTGCCAGCATGACAGTATTAAGGGCCTATGGCTACACCTTC
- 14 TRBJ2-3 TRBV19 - CASSMRPQRDTQYF TGTGCCAGTAGTATGCGCCCCCAAAGAGATACGCAGTATTTT
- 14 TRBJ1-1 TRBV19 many CASSPRWGNTEAFF TGTGCCAGTAGTCCAAGGTGGGGGAACACTGAAGCTTTCTTT
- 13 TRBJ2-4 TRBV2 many CASSGGEVDIQYF TGTGCCAGCAGTGGCGGGGAGGTGGACATTCAGTACTTC
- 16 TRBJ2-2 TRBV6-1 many CASTKGTRGNTGELFF TGTGCCAGCACCAAGGGGACCCGCGGTAACACCGGGGAGCTGTTTTTT
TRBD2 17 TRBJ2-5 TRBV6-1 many CASSFGTSGPLGETQYF TGTGCCAGCAGTTTTGGGACTAGCGGACCATTGGGAGAGACCCAGTACTTC
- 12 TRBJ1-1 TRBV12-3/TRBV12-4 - CASTLRETEAFF TGTGCCAGCACCCTAAGAGAAACTGAAGCTTTCTTT
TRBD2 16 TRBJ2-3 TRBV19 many CASSTLGGRTTDTQYF TGTGCCAGTAGTACCCTTGGCGGGAGAACGACAGATACGCAGTATTTT
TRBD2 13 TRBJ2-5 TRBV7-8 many CASSYSGKETQYF TGTGCCAGCAGCTATAGCGGGAAAGAGACCCAGTACTTC
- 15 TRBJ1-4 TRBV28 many CASSLRTSTNEKLFF TGTGCCAGCAGTTTGAGGACCTCAACTAATGAAAAACTGTTTTTT
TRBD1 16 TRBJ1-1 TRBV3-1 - CASSPHPGQGETEAFF TGTGCCAGCAGCCCGCATCCGGGACAGGGAGAGACTGAAGCTTTCTTT
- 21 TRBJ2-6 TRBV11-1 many CASSPGLRAGSLRSGANVLTF TGTGCCAGCAGCCCCGGGTTACGAGCCGGGTCCCTCAGGTCTGGGGCCAACGTCCTGACTTTC
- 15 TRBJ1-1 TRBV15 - CATSRPPDWDTEAFF TGTGCCACCAGCAGGCCCCCTGATTGGGACACTGAAGCTTTCTTT
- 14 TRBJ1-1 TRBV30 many CAWSLQGSGTEAFF TGTGCCTGGAGTCTCCAGGGGTCGGGGACTGAAGCTTTCTTT
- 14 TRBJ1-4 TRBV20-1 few CSAREWAGDEKLFF TGCAGTGCTAGAGAATGGGCAGGGGACGAAAAACTGTTTTTT
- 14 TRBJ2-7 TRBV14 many CASSPGTSPLEQYF TGTGCCAGCAGTCCCGGGACAAGCCCTTTAGAGCAGTACTTC
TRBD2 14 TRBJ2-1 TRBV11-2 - CASSALAGANEQFF TGTGCCAGCAGCGCCCTAGCGGGAGCCAATGAGCAGTTCTTC
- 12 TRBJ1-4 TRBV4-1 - CASSQAGERLFF TGCGCCAGCAGCCAAGCGGGTGAAAGACTGTTTTTT
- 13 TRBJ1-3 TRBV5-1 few CVSRGAPGNTIYF TGCGTCTCGAGGGGGGCTCCTGGAAACACCATATATTTT
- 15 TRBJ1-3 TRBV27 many CASSLYGGLGNTIYF TGTGCCAGCAGTTTGTATGGGGGCCTTGGAAACACCATATATTTT
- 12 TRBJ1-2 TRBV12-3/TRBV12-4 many CASSLTNYGYTF TGTGCCAGCAGTTTGACTAACTATGGCTACACCTTC
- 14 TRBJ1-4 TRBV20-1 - CSARDGQVNEKLFF TGCAGTGCTAGAGATGGGCAGGTCAATGAAAAACTGTTTTTT
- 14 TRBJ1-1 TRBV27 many CASRPLPGATEAFF TGTGCCAGCAGGCCCCTCCCAGGGGCCACTGAAGCTTTCTTT
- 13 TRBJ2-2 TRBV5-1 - CASSVENTGELFF TGCGCCAGCTCAGTGGAGAACACCGGGGAGCTGTTTTTT
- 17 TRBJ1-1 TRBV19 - CASSIPGPQEMNTEAFF TGTGCCAGTAGTATCCCGGGACCCCAAGAGATGAACACTGAAGCTTTCTTT
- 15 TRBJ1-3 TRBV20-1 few CSAGGAQHSGNTIYF TGCAGTGCCGGAGGGGCACAACACTCTGGAAACACCATATATTTT
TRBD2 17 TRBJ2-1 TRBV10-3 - CASSLGLAGGVGNEQFF TGTGCCAGCAGTCTTGGACTAGCGGGAGGTGTGGGGAATGAGCAGTTCTTC
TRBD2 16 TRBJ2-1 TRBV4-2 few CASSHVGTSGLNEQFF TGTGCCAGCAGCCACGTTGGGACTAGCGGTCTAAATGAGCAGTTCTTC
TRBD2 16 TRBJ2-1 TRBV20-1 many CSARRGLAESYNEQFF TGCAGTGCTAGGCGAGGACTAGCTGAGTCCTACAATGAGCAGTTCTTC
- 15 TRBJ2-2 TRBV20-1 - CSARTPRANTGELFF TGCAGTGCTAGAACTCCGCGCGCGAACACCGGGGAGCTGTTTTTT
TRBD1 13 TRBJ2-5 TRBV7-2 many CASSLGQRETQYF TGTGCCAGCAGCTTGGGACAGAGAGAGACCCAGTACTTC
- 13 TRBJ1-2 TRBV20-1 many CSARDAGLYGYTF TGCAGTGCTAGAGACGCAGGCCTCTATGGCTACACCTTC
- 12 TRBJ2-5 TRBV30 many CAWSQRQETQYF TGTGCCTGGAGTCAGCGGCAAGAGACCCAGTACTTC
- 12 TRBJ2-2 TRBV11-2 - CATETKEGELFF TGTGCCACCGAGACAAAGGAAGGGGAGCTGTTTTTT
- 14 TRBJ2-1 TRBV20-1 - CSARGDSSRNEQFF TGCAGTGCTAGAGGGGACTCATCGCGGAATGAGCAGTTCTTC
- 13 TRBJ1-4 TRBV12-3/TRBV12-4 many CASGVGGVEKLFF TGTGCCTCCGGGGTGGGTGGCGTTGAAAAACTGTTTTTT